Reported below is one T cell receptor (beta chain). Germline-derived CDR1 and CDR2 are SGHRS and YFSETQ. CDR3 length: 16 amino acids. J lost 3 bases, V lost 3 bases, and 5 bases had no gene match. These data originate in a study of blood T cell repertoires in COVID-19. Assay: immunoSEQ multiplex PCR; the TCRdb copy retains only in-frame clones and omits some. The table shows under 250,000 clones, with around 84% occurring only once. The rearrangement uses TRBV5-1 and TRBJ2-1, with 11 bases that match TRBD1. The receptor's source is a woman between 35 and 50 years old who had recovered from COVID-19. Sequencing input: peripheral blood. The DNA for the CDR3 is TGCGCCAGCAGCTCACCGGGACAGGGGGACTACAATGAGCAGTTCTTC. This sequence encodes CASSSPGQGDYNEQFF.